This TCR beta chain was sequenced for a study of chemoradiotherapy in HPV16-positive cancers. The repertoire was sequenced with immunoSEQ multiplex PCR; TCRdb's copy has only in-frame clones and lacks some. The top ten hold around 1.5% of the sample, which has around 12,000 clones, 77% seen once. Study results and limitations: Candidate HPV-specific clones and E7-related TCR motifs grew in tumor during treatment.

V was trimmed by 5 bases and J by 2 bases, leaving 9 bases between them. In germline, CDR1 is MNHNS, CDR2 SASEGT. The CDR3 contains 13 residues. Remarks on this clone: Antigen unknown.

V and J are TRBV6-1 and TRBJ1-2; unclear D gene. This material was collected from a patient who underwent chemoradiotherapy. This clonotype was obtained from a human donor with HPV-associated anogenital cancer. CDR3 sequence (DNA): TGTGCCAGCAGTCGGGCGGGAAACTATGGCTACACCTTC. Protein sequence: CASSRAGNYGYTF.